These T cell receptor beta chains were read from a single sample in a study of blood T cell repertoires in COVID-19. Profiling relied on immunoSEQ multiplex PCR, and the TCRdb table lists in-frame clones only, not all of them. The table includes 60,000 to 80,000 clones, roughly 89% detected once. Sequencing used peripheral blood. Source of these receptors: a human donor in a cohort sampled during active COVID-19. Both conserved end residues are part of each CDR3. D genes are given only for firm matches. Size is omitted from some rows. Given values are once, few, many or a class for expanded clones.

V gene	J gene	clone size	D gene	CDR3 DNA	CDR3 protein
TRBV3-1/TRBV3-2	TRBJ2-3	.	.	TGTGCCAGCAGCCAAGATTCAAAGAAGCGGCTCACAGATACGCAGTATTTT	CASSQDSKKRLTDTQYF
TRBV5-8	TRBJ2-1	.	.	TGTGCCAGCAGCCTGGAGGGAGCCTCCAATGAGCAGTTCTTC	CASSLEGASNEQFF
TRBV28	TRBJ2-1	.	TRBD1	TGTGCCAGCAGTTTATCGGGACAGGGGGGCTACAATGAGCAGTTCTTC	CASSLSGQGGYNEQFF
TRBV14	TRBJ2-7	.	TRBD2	TGTGCCAGCAGCCAACTTTATGCGGGAGGCCGCTCCTACGAGCAGTACTTC	CASSQLYAGGRSYEQYF
TRBV5-6	TRBJ2-5	.	TRBD1	TGTGCCAGCAGCAAGCAGGGGGACCAGTACTTC	CASSKQGDQYF
TRBV28	TRBJ2-7	.	TRBD1	TGTGCCAGCAGCCTGGTGGGGACAGGGCAGTACGAGCAGTACTTC	CASSLVGTGQYEQYF
TRBV12-2	TRBJ2-2	.	.	TGTGCAAGTCGCTTAGTAGGGGAGGCGGTCCCCGGGGAGCTGTTTTTT	CASRLVGEAVPGELFF
TRBV6-5	TRBJ1-4	.	TRBD1	TGTGCCGGATCGACAGGGGGCGCGGGGGAAAAACTGTTTTTT	CAGSTGGAGEKLFF
TRBV4-1	TRBJ2-1	.	TRBD2	TGCGCCAGCAGCCAGGATGCTGGACTAGCGGGTTCCAATGAGCAGTTCTTC	CASSQDAGLAGSNEQFF
TRBV6-5	TRBJ1-1	.	.	TGTGCCAGCAGTTACTCTACGGTGAATGAAGCTTTCTTT	CASSYSTVNEAFF
TRBV5-5	TRBJ2-3	.	TRBD2	TGTGCCAGCAGCTTAGGGAGGGGTCAAGATACGCAGTATTTT	CASSLGRGQDTQYF
TRBV6-5	TRBJ2-1	once	.	TGTGCCAGCAGTTACTCCCGGGATGAGCAGTTCTTC	CASSYSRDEQFF
TRBV2	TRBJ2-5	.	TRBD2	TGTGCCAGCAGTGAGTCAGCGGGGGGGAGGCAAGAGACCCAGTACTTC	CASSESAGGRQETQYF
TRBV6-1	TRBJ1-2	once	TRBD1	TGTGCCAGCACCCCCCGGGGACAGAACAGCGGCTACACCTTC	CASTPRGQNSGYTF
TRBV6-5	TRBJ2-7	.	.	TGTGCCAGCAGTTTGGCTAGAAGGCTATACGAGCAGTACTTC	CASSLARRLYEQYF
TRBV7-9	TRBJ1-3	few	.	TGTGCCAGCACGGGGGCTTTCGGAAACACCATATATTTT	CASTGAFGNTIYF
TRBV7-2	TRBJ2-7	.	TRBD1	TGTGCCAGCAGTGACAACAGGGGATACGAGCAGTACTTC	CASSDNRGYEQYF
TRBV20-1	TRBJ1-1	.	TRBD1	TGCAGTGCTAGTCGAAACAGGGGACAAGATGAAGCTTTCTTT	CSASRNRGQDEAFF
TRBV7-9	TRBJ2-7	.	.	TGTGCCAGCAGCCCCATGTACGAGCAGTACTTC	CASSPMYEQYF
TRBV12-5	TRBJ2-3	.	.	TGTGCTAGTGGTTTGGTACTGGACTCTAGCACAGATACGCAGTATTTT	CASGLVLDSSTDTQYF
TRBV4-1	TRBJ1-3	.	TRBD1	TGCGCCAGCAGCCTCCGGGACAGGGAAAACACCATATATTTT	CASSLRDRENTIYF
TRBV10-3	TRBJ2-1	.	.	TGTGCCATCAGTGACCGCAATGAGCAGTTCTTC	CAISDRNEQFF
TRBV6-5	TRBJ2-2	.	TRBD2	TGTGCCAGCAGTTACATACTAGCGGGAGGGACCGGGGAGCTGTTTTTT	CASSYILAGGTGELFF
TRBV7-9	TRBJ2-7	.	.	TGTGCCAGCGCACGAGCGGTAGGGGACAAAAACTACGAGCAGTACTTC	CASARAVGDKNYEQYF
TRBV6-5	TRBJ2-1	.	.	TGTGCCAGCAGACAACAGGGCACCTACAATGAGCAGTTCTTC	CASRQQGTYNEQFF
TRBV9	TRBJ1-4	.	TRBD1	TGTGCCAGCAGCGTAGGACAGGGGGGTGAAAAACTGTTTTTT	CASSVGQGGEKLFF
TRBV4-1	TRBJ2-7	.	TRBD2	TGCGCCAGCAGCCAAGGGGCTAGCGGGCCGTACGAGCAGTACTTC	CASSQGASGPYEQYF
TRBV5-1	TRBJ2-7	.	.	TGCGCCAGCAGCGCCCCGAACAGGGCCGCCTACGAGCAGTACTTC	CASSAPNRAAYEQYF
TRBV5-3	TRBJ2-7	.	.	TGTGCCAGAAAAGCAGAGCAGTACTTC	CARKAEQYF
TRBV5-5	TRBJ2-7	.	.	TGTGCCAGCAGCTTCTTTCTCGCGGGATTCACCGGAGGAAGTAGTTACGAGCAGTACTTC	CASSFFLAGFTGGSSYEQYF
TRBV6-5	TRBJ1-5	.	.	TGTGCCAGCATCCTGGAACCAGGTGGGAATCAGCCCCAGCATTTT	CASILEPGGNQPQHF
TRBV3-1/TRBV3-2	TRBJ2-1	.	TRBD2	TGTGCCAGCAGCCAGCTAGCGGGGCACAATGAGCAGTTCTTC	CASSQLAGHNEQFF
TRBV19	TRBJ1-3	.	.	TGTGCCAGTACTTACCGGTACTCTGGAAACACCATATATTTT	CASTYRYSGNTIYF
TRBV7-2	TRBJ2-3	.	TRBD2	TGTGCCAGCAGCTTAGCCCCCGGGAGGGCGAGAGATACGCAGTATTTT	CASSLAPGRARDTQYF
TRBV6-2/TRBV6-3	TRBJ2-1	.	TRBD2	TGTGCCAGCAGTTTAAGCGGGAGGTTGCCCGATGAGCAGTTCTTC	CASSLSGRLPDEQFF
TRBV20-1	TRBJ1-2	.	TRBD1	TGCAGTGCCGAGGGACAGGGGTATATTTCCTTC	CSAEGQGYISF
TRBV5-1	TRBJ2-1	.	TRBD2	TGCGCCAGCAGCCCAAGAGCGGGGGGGGCCGGGAATGAGCAGTTCTTC	CASSPRAGGAGNEQFF
TRBV19	TRBJ1-2	.	TRBD1	TGTGCCAGTAGCTATGGGACAGCGGCTAACTATGGCTACACCTTC	CASSYGTAANYGYTF
TRBV7-2	TRBJ2-1	once	TRBD1	TGTACCAGCAGCTCGGGACAGGGGTCGTACAATGAGCAGTTCTTC	CTSSSGQGSYNEQFF
TRBV27	TRBJ1-1	.	.	TGTGCCAGCAGTTTATCTGCCAGCGCAACGCACACTGAAGCTTTCTTT	CASSLSASATHTEAFF
TRBV18	TRBJ2-1	.	.	TGTGCCAGCTCACCCGCCCCAAAGTGGAGCGACGAGCAGTTCTTC	CASSPAPKWSDEQFF
TRBV18	TRBJ1-4	.	.	TGTGCCAGCTCATCTAATAGTGAAAAACTGTTTTTT	CASSSNSEKLFF
TRBV18	TRBJ1-1	.	.	TGTGCCAGCTCGACAGGGAACACTGAAGCTTTCTTT	CASSTGNTEAFF
TRBV5-6	TRBJ1-6	.	TRBD1	TGTGCCAGCAGCTTGGTAGGGACAGCTGATTCACCCCTCCACTTT	CASSLVGTADSPLHF
TRBV9	TRBJ2-7	.	TRBD2	TGTGCCAGCAGCGCCTTTGGGACTAGCGGGACCTCCGGGGACGAGCAGTACTTC	CASSAFGTSGTSGDEQYF
TRBV9	TRBJ1-2	.	.	TGTGCCAGCAGCGTAGAACCGGGAGCTTATAACTATGGCTACACCTTC	CASSVEPGAYNYGYTF
TRBV28	TRBJ2-1	.	TRBD2	TGTGCCAGCAGACACGCGGGGGGAGAGCAGTTCTTC	CASRHAGGEQFF
TRBV5-1	TRBJ2-2	.	.	TGCGCCAGCAGCCCCGGACACCGCAAAGACACCGGGGAGCTGTTTTTT	CASSPGHRKDTGELFF
TRBV4-2	TRBJ2-5	.	.	TGTGCCAGCAGCCAAGATGCGTCCCAAGAGACCCAGTACTTC	CASSQDASQETQYF
TRBV7-9	TRBJ2-3	.	.	TGTGCCAGCAGTCATGACAGTACCAGCACAGATACGCAGTATTTT	CASSHDSTSTDTQYF
TRBV7-3	TRBJ2-2	.	.	TGTGCCAGCAGCTTATTTCCGGGGACGAACACCGGGGAGCTGTTTTTT	CASSLFPGTNTGELFF
TRBV5-4	TRBJ2-1	.	TRBD2	TGTGCCAGCAGCTTGGGGTCTAGCGGGAGATACTACAATGAGCAGTTCTTC	CASSLGSSGRYYNEQFF